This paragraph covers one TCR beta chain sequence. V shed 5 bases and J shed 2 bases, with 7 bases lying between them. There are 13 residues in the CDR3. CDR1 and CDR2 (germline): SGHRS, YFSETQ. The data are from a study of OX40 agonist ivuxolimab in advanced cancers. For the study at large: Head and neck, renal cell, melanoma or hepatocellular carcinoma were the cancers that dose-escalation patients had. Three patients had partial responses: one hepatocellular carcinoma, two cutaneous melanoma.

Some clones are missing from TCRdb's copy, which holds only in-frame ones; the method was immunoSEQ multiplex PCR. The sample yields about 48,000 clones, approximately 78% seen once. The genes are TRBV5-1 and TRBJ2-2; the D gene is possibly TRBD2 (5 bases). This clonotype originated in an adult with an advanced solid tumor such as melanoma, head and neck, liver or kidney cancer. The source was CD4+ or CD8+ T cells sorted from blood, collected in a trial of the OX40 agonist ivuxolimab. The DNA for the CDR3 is TGCGCCAGCAGAGCGGAAAACACCGGGGAGCTGTTTTTT. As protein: CASRAENTGELFF. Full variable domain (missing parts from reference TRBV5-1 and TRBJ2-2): KAGVTQTPRYLIKTRGQQVTLSCSPISGHRSVSWYQQTPGQGLQFLFEYFSETQRNKGNFPGRFSGRQFSNSRSEMNVSTLELGDSALYLCASRAENTGELFFGEGSRLTVL.